The 26 T cell receptor beta chains listed next were all sequenced from one sample in a study of blood T cell repertoires in COVID-19. Libraries were prepared by immunoSEQ multiplex PCR; TCRdb keeps only in-frame clonotypes and omits some of them. The sample lists some 170,000 clones, around 87% occurring once. Sequences were obtained from peripheral blood. The receptor set was obtained from an older woman with COVID-19, enrolled during active disease.

The V gene is TRBV6-5, the J gene TRBJ1-1; D perhaps matches TRBD1 (6 bases). The CDR3 sequence is 13 residues long. Germline CDR1 reads MNHEY; CDR2 reads SVGAGI. With 5 bases removed from V and 0 bases from J, the gap between germline ends came to 7 bases. The CDR3 DNA reads TGTGCCAGCAGTCCAGGGGTGAACACTGAAGCTTTCTTT. Protein: CASSPGVNTEAFF.

The chain joins TRBV19 to TRBJ2-5; TRBD2 aligns across 12 bases. Germline V gene data show CDR1 as LNHDA and CDR2 as SQIVND (reference sequence). The ends lost 3 bases at V and 5 bases at J; junction bases unmatched: 7. The CDR3 extends over 16 amino acids. This chain's CDR3 is CASSIRTSGNSETQYF. The DNA for the CDR3 is TGTGCCAGTAGTATTAGGACTAGCGGGAATTCGGAGACCCAGTACTTC.

V gene TRBV19 combines with J gene TRBJ1-2, with D tentatively TRBD1 (6 bases). Trimming stripped 4 bases from V and 4 bases from J, with 13 bases between. The CDR3 extends over 14 amino acids. CDR1 is LNHDA and CDR2 is SQIVND in the germline V gene (reference sequence). The CDR3 loop is CASSTEQGSYGYTF. The CDR3 bases are TGTGCCAGTAGTACGGAACAGGGTAGCTATGGCTACACCTTC.

This clone was recorded only once. The gene calls are TRBV11-2 and TRBJ2-5, with D unclear. Trimming shortened V by 2 bases and J by 5 bases, and 18 bases separated the two germline ends. This CDR3 is 16 amino acids long. Germline V gives CDR1 SGHAT, CDR2 FQNNGV. Written as DNA, the CDR3 is TGTGCCAGCAGCTTAAGAGGATCTGCCTCCGGGGAGACCCAGTACTTC. It translates to CASSLRGSASGETQYF.

V gene TRBV7-2 combines with J gene TRBJ1-6, with 7 bases aligning to TRBD1. The CDR3 runs to 13 residues. The germline V gene has CDR1 SGHTA and CDR2 FQGNSA. Trimming at V came to 6 bases and at J to 8 bases, leaving 4 bases not matched to a gene. For the CDR3, the DNA is TGTGCCAGCAGTTCGCAGGGGGATTCACCCCTCCACTTT. This codes for CASSSQGDSPLHF.

This clone appeared a few times. The chain couples TRBV7-3 to TRBJ2-1; D gene unclear. The CDR3 loop spans 15 amino acids. CDR1 is SGHTA, CDR2 FQGTGA, per germline. V gave up 6 bases and J gave up 1 base, with 13 bases separating them. The CDR3 here is CASSLGRGSYNEQFF. The CDR3 DNA is TGTGCCAGCAGTCTAGGCCGTGGGTCCTACAATGAGCAGTTCTTC.

The chain uses TRBV29-1 and TRBJ1-6; 11 bases agree with TRBD1. Germline trimming cut 0 bases from V and 7 bases from J; bases unmatched to any gene: 14. CDR1 and CDR2 (germline): SQVTM, ANQGSEA. The length of the CDR3 is 19 residues. The CDR3 region is CSVEDGQGALIGENSPLHF. In DNA, the CDR3 is TGCAGCGTTGAAGACGGACAGGGGGCATTAATAGGGGAAAATTCACCCCTCCACTTT. The full variable domain, rest sourced from reference TRBV29-1 and TRBJ1-6, is SAVISQKPSRDICQRGTSLTIQCQVDSQVTMMFWYRQQPGQSLTLIATANQGSEATYESGFVIDKFPISRPNLTFSTLTVSNMSPEDSSIYLCSVEDGQGALIGENSPLHFGNGTRLTVT.

The chain employs TRBV18 and TRBJ1-3; D is uncertain. The germline V gene encodes CDR1 KGHSH and CDR2 LQKENI. The CDR3 consists of 18 residues. Trimming shortened V by 0 bases and J by 0 bases, and 15 bases separated the two germline ends. DNA of the CDR3: TGTGCCAGCTCACCACCGGGCAGTAGTATCGGCTCTGGAAACACCATATATTTT. The encoded protein is CASSPPGSSIGSGNTIYF.

This clone was seen a few times. This rearrangement joins TRBV28 to TRBJ1-2; D remains unclear. The germline CDR1 and CDR2 sequences are MDHEN and SYDVKM. The CDR3 runs 12 residues. V lost 3 bases to trimming and J lost 5 bases, with 7 bases between them. CDR3 DNA: TGTGCCAGCAGTTTGGTCGGGTATGGCTACACCTTC. Residues: CASSLVGYGYTF.

This chain connects TRBV29-1 to TRBJ2-1; TRBD2 matches at 14 bases. CDR1 is SQVTM, CDR2 ANQGSEA, per germline. After removal of 7 bases from V and 5 bases from J, the junction contained 7 bases not matched to a gene. The CDR3 contains 15 residues. As DNA, the CDR3 is TGCAGCGCTGCCCTGACTAGCGGGGGGGACAATGAGCAGTTCTTC. It encodes CSAALTSGGDNEQFF.

V and J are TRBV19 and TRBJ2-5; TRBD1 matches 9 bases. The germline gives CDR1 LNHDA, CDR2 SQIVND (reference sequence). The ends lost 5 bases at V and 4 bases at J; junction bases unmatched: 5. The CDR3 runs to 14 residues. CDR3 protein: CASSAGQGGETQYF. DNA for the CDR3: TGTGCCAGTAGTGCGGGACAGGGAGGAGAGACCCAGTACTTC.

V and J are TRBV7-9 and TRBJ2-7; D perhaps matches TRBD2 (6 bases). Germline lookup yields CDR1 SEHNR and CDR2 FQNEAQ (reference sequence). The V gene lost 0 bases and the J gene lost 4 bases, with 10 bases spanning the gap. The CDR3 covers 14 residues. DNA for the CDR3: TGTGCCAGCAGCTTAGCTAGCGGCCCTTACGAGCAGTACTTC. As protein: CASSLASGPYEQYF. Complete variable domain (other parts from reference TRBV7-9 and TRBJ2-7): DTGVSQNPRHKITKRGQNVTFRCDPISEHNRLYWYRQTLGQGPEFLTYFQNEAQLEKSRLLSDRFSAERPKGSFSTLEIQRTEQGDSAMYLCASSLASGPYEQYFGPGTRLTVT.

V and J are TRBV2 and TRBJ1-1, with a weak D call TRBD1 (5 bases). Deletions cut 7 bases from V and 4 bases from J, with 13 bases between. The CDR3 contains 13 residues. Germline V CDR1 and CDR2: SNHLY, FYNNEI. This CDR3 reads CASTKSGPTEAFF. As DNA, the CDR3 is TGTGCCAGCACGAAATCAGGGCCCACTGAAGCTTTCTTT. Full variable domain (outside the CDR3, taken from reference TRBV2 and TRBJ1-1): EPEVTQTPSHQVTQMGQEVILRCVPISNHLYFYWYRQILGQKVEFLVSFYNNEISEKSEIFDDQFSVERPDGSNFTLKIRSTKLEDSAMYFCASTKSGPTEAFFGQGTRLTVV.

The chain recombines TRBV3-1 (or the pseudogene TRBV3-2) with TRBJ2-4; no definite D call. The CDR3 totals 15 residues. The germline CDR1 and CDR2 sequences are LGHDT and YNNKEL (reference sequence). V lost 1 base and J 0 bases, leaving 7 bases between the germline ends. CDR3 sequence: CASSQGRLAKNIQYF. As DNA, the CDR3 is TGTGCCAGCAGCCAAGGCAGACTAGCCAAAAACATTCAGTACTTC.

The V gene is TRBV7-9, the J gene TRBJ2-5, with a weak D call TRBD1 (5 bases). Trimming shortened V by 7 bases and J by 3 bases, and 12 bases separated the two germline ends. The CDR3 runs to 13 residues. Germline V gene lookup returns CDR1 SEHNR and CDR2 FQNEAQ (reference sequence). The CDR3 here is CASKFDSEETQYF. Here the CDR3 DNA reads TGTGCCAGCAAGTTCGACAGCGAAGAGACCCAGTACTTC.

This clone was counted only a few times. CDR3 amino acids: CASRRTGRAPASYNEQFF. The CDR3, as DNA: TGTGCCAGCAGGCGGACAGGCAGGGCCCCCGCCTCCTACAATGAGCAGTTCTTC. This chain connects TRBV3-1 (or the pseudogene TRBV3-2) to TRBJ2-1, with 7 bases that match TRBD1. The germline CDR1 and CDR2 sequences are LGHDT and YNNKEL (reference sequence). The J segment lost 0 bases and the V segment lost 6 bases, leaving 14 bases of the junction unmatched. The CDR3 consists of 18 residues.

This clone was detected a few times. This chain joins TRBV4-3 and TRBJ1-4; D unresolved. Deletions cut 3 bases from V and 0 bases from J, with 11 bases between. The CDR3 sequence is 16 residues long. From germline, CDR1 is LGHNA and CDR2 YSLEER. DNA of the CDR3: TGCGCCAGCAGCCAGGGCGGGCTTACAACTAATGAAAAACTGTTTTTT. Translated: CASSQGGLTTNEKLFF.

The chain uses TRBV7-2 and TRBJ2-1, with D possibly TRBD1 on 6 matching bases. Looked up from germline, CDR1 is SGHTA and CDR2 is FQGNSA. V lost 0 bases and J 2 bases, leaving 17 bases between the germline ends. CDR3 length: 18 amino acids. This chain's CDR3 is CASSLAATGRTTYNEQFF. The CDR3 DNA is TGTGCCAGCAGCTTAGCGGCCACAGGGCGCACTACCTACAATGAGCAGTTCTTC.

CDR3 bases: TGTGCCAGCAGCCAGGGACTAGCGTATGAGCAGTTCTTC. Translating gives CASSQGLAYEQFF. V usage is TRBV4-2 and J usage is TRBJ2-1; 10 bases are a match to TRBD2. With V trimmed by 3 bases and J by 8 bases, 1 base remained unmatched. The CDR3 runs 13 residues. The germline gives CDR1 LGHNA, CDR2 YNFKEQ.

The rearrangement links TRBV7-9 to TRBJ2-3; no clear D. The ends were cut back, 5 bases at V and 7 bases at J, with 10 bases in the middle. CDR3 length: 12 amino acids. Looked up from germline, CDR1 is SEHNR and CDR2 is FQNEAQ (reference sequence). The CDR3 sequence is CASSPSLHTQYF. CDR3 nucleotides: TGTGCCAGCAGCCCGTCTCTACATACGCAGTATTTT.

This clone was observed a few times. This chain joins TRBV19 and TRBJ1-2; 7 bases line up with TRBD1. From germline, CDR1 is LNHDA and CDR2 SQIVND (reference sequence). The CDR3 length is 15 residues. V shed 5 bases and J 1 base; nucleotides not matched to a gene: 7. The CDR3 reads CASSPTTGINYGYTF. CDR3 coding DNA: TGTGCCAGTAGTCCCACGACAGGGATTAACTATGGCTACACCTTC.

V gene TRBV6-5 combines with J gene TRBJ2-1, with a weak D call TRBD2 (5 bases). The CDR3 is 16 amino acids. Germline V lookup: CDR1 MNHEY, CDR2 SVGAGI. Trimming cost V 2 bases and J 2 bases, with 13 bases left between them. As DNA, the CDR3 is TGTGCCAGCAGTTACCCTGGAGGCGCGCCCTACAATGAGCAGTTCTTC. Translated: CASSYPGGAPYNEQFF.

V and J are TRBV28 and TRBJ2-7, with D maybe TRBD1 (5 bases). Germline loops: CDR1 MDHEN, CDR2 SYDVKM. This CDR3 is 13 amino acids long. Between the trimmed V and J ends, which lost 8 bases and 0 bases, there was a span of 11 bases. The CDR3 DNA reads TGTGCCAGCTGGGCAGGGATCTCCTACGAGCAGTACTTC. Residues: CASWAGISYEQYF.

This chain uses TRBV6-5 with TRBJ1-1, with no clear D. The CDR3 has 15 residues. V dropped 6 bases and J dropped 0 bases, with 14 bases sitting between them. Germline loops: CDR1 MNHEY, CDR2 SVGAGI. CDR3 loop: CASSRSLALNTEAFF. CDR3 nucleotides: TGTGCCAGCAGCCGTTCATTGGCTCTGAACACTGAAGCTTTCTTT.

This chain joins TRBV5-4 and TRBJ1-3; tentatively, D is TRBD1 (5 bases). The CDR3 contains 16 residues. Germline CDR1 SGHNT, CDR2 YYREEE (reference sequence). Trimming removed 0 bases at V and 2 bases at J, with 12 bases between. The CDR3, as DNA: TGTGCCAGCAGCTTGGGTCAGGGTAATACTGGAAACACCATATATTTT. Amino acid sequence: CASSLGQGNTGNTIYF.

This clone was seen just once. The gene calls are TRBV5-4 and TRBJ1-2; D is uncertain. Germline V gene data show CDR1 as SGHNT and CDR2 as YYREEE (reference sequence). This CDR3 spans 14 amino acids. The germline V and J ends were trimmed by 0 bases and 2 bases, with 8 bases remaining between them. The CDR3 sequence is CASSLGNRNYGYTF. DNA for the CDR3: TGTGCCAGCAGCTTGGGGAACAGAAACTATGGCTACACCTTC.